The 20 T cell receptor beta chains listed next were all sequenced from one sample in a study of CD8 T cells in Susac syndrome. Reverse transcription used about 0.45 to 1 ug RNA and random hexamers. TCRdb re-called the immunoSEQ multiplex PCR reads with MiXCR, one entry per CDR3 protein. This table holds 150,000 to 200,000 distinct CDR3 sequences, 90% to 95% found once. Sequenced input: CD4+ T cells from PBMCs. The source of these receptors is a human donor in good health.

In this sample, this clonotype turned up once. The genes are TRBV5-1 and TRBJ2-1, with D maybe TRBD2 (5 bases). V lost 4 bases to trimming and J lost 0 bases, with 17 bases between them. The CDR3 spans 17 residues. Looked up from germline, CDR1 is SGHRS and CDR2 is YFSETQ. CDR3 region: CASSIGLAQSSYNEQFF. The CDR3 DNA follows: TGCGCCAGCAGCATTGGACTCGCCCAAAGCTCCTACAATGAGCAGTTCTTC.

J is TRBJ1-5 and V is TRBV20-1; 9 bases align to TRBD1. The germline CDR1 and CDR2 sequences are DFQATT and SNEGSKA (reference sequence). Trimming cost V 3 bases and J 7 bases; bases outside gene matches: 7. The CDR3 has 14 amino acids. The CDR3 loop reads CSASGTGILQPQHF. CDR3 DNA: TGCAGTGCTAGTGGGACAGGGATACTGCAGCCCCAGCATTTT.

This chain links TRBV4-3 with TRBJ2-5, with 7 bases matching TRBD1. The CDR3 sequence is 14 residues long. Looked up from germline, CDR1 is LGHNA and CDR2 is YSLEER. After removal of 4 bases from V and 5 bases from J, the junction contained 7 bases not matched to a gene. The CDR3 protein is CASSRGQSRETQYF. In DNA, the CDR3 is TGCGCCAGCAGCCGGGGACAGTCAAGGGAGACCCAGTACTTC.

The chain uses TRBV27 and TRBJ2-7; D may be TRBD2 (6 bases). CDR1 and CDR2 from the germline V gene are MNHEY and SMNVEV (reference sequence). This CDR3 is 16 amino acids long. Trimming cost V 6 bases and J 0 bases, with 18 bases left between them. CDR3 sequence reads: CASSKLGEVSSYEQYF. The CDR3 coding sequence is TGTGCCAGCAGCAAACTCGGGGAGGTAAGCTCCTACGAGCAGTACTTC.

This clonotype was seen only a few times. This CDR3 is CASSLRAQTGELFF. CDR3 sequence (DNA): TGCGCCAGCAGCTTACGTGCCCAAACCGGGGAGCTGTTTTTT. The chain carries TRBV5-1 and TRBJ2-2; D remains ambiguous. Germline CDR1 reads SGHRS; CDR2 reads YFSETQ. This CDR3 region has 14 residues. The V and J ends lost 2 bases and 5 bases respectively, with 10 bases between them.

CDR3 loop: CAWGFGGREKLFF. DNA for the CDR3: TGTGCCTGGGGTTTCGGGGGTCGTGAAAAACTGTTTTTT. This chain links TRBV30 with TRBJ1-4; weak D call: TRBD1 (5 bases). Germline V gene data show CDR1 as GTSNPN and CDR2 as SVGIG (reference sequence). CDR3 size: 13 residues. V dropped 5 bases and J dropped 7 bases, with 14 bases sitting between them.

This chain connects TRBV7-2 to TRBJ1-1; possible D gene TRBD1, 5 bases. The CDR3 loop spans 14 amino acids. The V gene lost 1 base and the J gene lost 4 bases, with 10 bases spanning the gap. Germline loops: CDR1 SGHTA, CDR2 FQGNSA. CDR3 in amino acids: CASSLDTGRTEAFF. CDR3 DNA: TGTGCCAGCAGCTTAGATACGGGGCGCACTGAAGCTTTCTTT.

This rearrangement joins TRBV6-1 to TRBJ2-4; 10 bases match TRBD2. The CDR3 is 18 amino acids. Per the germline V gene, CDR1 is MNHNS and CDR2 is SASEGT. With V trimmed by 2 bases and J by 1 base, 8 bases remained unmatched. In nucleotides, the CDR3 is TGTGCCAGCAGTGAAAGCCCTAGCGGGGGATGGGCCAAAAACATTCAGTACTTC. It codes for CASSESPSGGWAKNIQYF.

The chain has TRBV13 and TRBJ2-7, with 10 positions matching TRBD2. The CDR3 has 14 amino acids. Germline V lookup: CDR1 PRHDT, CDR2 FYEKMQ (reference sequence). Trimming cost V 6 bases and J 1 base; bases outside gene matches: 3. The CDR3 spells CASRLAGKSYEQYF. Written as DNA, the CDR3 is TGTGCCAGCAGACTAGCGGGAAAGTCCTACGAGCAGTACTTC.

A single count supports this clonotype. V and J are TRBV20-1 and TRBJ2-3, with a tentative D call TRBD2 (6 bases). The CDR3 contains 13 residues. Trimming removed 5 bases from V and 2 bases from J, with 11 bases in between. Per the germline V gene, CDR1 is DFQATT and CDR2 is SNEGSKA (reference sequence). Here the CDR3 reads CSARAGTTDTQYF. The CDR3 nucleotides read TGCAGTGCTCGTGCGGGAACCACAGATACGCAGTATTTT.

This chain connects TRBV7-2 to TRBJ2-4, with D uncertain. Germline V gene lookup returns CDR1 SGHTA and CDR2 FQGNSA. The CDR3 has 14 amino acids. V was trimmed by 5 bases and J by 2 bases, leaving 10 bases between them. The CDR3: CASSPSSTKNIQYF. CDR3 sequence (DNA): TGTGCCAGCAGCCCGTCTAGTACCAAAAACATTCAGTACTTC.

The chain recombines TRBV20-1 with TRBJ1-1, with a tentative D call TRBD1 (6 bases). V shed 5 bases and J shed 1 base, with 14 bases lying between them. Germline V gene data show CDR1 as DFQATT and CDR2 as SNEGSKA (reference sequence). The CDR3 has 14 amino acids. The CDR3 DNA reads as TGCAGTGCTTCCCCAGGGGCGGAGAACACTGAAGCTTTCTTT. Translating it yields CSASPGAENTEAFF.

The CDR3: CASSFGGGSVDEQFF. DNA of the CDR3: TGTGCCAGCAGTTTCGGCGGGGGCTCGGTGGATGAGCAGTTCTTC. The V gene is TRBV12-3 or TRBV12-4, the J gene TRBJ2-1; TRBD2 is a possible D gene (7 bases). V lost 3 bases and J lost 8, with 17 bases in between. This CDR3 is 15 amino acids long.

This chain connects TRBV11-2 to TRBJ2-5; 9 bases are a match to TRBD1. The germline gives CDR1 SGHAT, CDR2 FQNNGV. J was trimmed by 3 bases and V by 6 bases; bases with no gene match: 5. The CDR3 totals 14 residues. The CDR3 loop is CASSFRTGEETQYF. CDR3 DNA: TGTGCCAGCAGTTTTCGGACAGGGGAAGAGACCCAGTACTTC.

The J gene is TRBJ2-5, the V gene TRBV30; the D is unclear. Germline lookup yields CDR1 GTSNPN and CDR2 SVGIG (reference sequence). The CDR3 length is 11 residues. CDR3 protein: CSVGFGETQYF. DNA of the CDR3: TGTTCAGTGGGGTTCGGGGAGACCCAGTACTTC.

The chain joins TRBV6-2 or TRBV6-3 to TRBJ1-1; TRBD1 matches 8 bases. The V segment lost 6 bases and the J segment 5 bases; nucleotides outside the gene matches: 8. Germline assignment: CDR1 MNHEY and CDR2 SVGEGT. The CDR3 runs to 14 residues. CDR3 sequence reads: CASRRQGFGTEAFF. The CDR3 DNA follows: TGTGCCAGCAGACGACAGGGGTTTGGTACTGAAGCTTTCTTT.

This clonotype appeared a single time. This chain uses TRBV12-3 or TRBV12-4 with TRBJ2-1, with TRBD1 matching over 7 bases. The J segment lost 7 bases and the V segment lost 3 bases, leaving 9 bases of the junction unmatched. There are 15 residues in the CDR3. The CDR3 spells CASSFGDSNRNEQFF. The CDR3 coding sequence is TGTGCCAGCAGTTTCGGGGACAGTAATAGAAATGAGCAGTTCTTC.

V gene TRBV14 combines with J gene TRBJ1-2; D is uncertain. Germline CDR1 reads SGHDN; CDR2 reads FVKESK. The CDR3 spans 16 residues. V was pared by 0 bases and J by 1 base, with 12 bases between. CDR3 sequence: CASSQDLGRSNYGYTF. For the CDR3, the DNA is TGTGCCAGCAGCCAAGATCTGGGCAGAAGTAACTATGGCTACACCTTC.

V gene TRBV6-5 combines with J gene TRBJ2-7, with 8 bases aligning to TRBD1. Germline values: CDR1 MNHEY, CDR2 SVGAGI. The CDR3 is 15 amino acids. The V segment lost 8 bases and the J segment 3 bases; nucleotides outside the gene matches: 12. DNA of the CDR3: TGTGCCAGCGAGGCTGCGAGGACAGGGAACTACGAGCAGTACTTC. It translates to CASEAARTGNYEQYF.

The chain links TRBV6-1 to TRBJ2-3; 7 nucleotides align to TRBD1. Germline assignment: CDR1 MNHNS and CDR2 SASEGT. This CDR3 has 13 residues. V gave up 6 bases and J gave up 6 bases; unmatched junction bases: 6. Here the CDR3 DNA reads TGTGCCAGCAGCTCCAGCAGGGGGGATACGCAGTATTTT. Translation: CASSSSRGDTQYF.